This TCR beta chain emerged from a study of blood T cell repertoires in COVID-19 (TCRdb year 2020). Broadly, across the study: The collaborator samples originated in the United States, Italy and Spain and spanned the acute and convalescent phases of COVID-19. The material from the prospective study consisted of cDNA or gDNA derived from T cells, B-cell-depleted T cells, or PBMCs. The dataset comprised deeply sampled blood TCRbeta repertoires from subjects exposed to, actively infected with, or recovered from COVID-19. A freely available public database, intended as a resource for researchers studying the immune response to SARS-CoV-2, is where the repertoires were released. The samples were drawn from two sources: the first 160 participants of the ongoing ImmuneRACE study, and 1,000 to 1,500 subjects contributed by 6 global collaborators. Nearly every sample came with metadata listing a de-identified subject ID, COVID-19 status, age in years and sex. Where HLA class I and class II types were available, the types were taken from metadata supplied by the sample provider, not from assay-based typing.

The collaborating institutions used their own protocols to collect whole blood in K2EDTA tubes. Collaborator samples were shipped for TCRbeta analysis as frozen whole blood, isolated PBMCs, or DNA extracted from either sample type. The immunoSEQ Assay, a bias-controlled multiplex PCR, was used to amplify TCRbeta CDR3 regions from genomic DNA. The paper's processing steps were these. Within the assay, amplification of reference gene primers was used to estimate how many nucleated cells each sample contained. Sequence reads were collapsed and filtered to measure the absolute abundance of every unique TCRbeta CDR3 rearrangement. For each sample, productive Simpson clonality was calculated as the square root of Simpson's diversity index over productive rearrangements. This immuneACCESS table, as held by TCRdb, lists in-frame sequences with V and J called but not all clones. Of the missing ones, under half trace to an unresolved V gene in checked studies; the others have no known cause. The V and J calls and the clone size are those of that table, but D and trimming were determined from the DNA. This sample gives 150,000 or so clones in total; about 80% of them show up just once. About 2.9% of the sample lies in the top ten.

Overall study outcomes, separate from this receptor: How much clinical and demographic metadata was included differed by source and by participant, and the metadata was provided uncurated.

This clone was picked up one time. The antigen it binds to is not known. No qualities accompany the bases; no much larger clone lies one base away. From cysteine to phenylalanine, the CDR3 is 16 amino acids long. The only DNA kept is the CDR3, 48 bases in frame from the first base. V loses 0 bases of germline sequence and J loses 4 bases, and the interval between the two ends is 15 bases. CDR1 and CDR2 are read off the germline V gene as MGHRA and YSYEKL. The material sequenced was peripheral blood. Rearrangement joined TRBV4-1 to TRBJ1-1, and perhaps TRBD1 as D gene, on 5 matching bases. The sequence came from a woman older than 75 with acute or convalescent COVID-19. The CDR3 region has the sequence CASSQDQRGLGTEAFF. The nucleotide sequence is TGCGCCAGCAGCCAAGATCAAAGGGGCTTAGGCACTGAAGCTTTCTTT.